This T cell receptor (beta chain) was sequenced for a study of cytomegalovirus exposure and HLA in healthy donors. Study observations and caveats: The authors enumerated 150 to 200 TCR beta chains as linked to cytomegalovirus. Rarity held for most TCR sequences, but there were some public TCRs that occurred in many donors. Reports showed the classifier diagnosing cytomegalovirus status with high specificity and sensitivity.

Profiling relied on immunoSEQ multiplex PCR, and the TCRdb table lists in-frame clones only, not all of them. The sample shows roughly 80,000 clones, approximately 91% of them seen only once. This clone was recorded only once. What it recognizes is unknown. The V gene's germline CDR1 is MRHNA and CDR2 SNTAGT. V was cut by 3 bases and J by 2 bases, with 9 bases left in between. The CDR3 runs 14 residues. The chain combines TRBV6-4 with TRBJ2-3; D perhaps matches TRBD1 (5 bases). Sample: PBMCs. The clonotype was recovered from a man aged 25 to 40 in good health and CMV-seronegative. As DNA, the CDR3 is TGTGCCAGCAGTGAGGGGCAGGCCACAGATACGCAGTATTTT. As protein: CASSEGQATDTQYF.